This TCR beta chain was sequenced in a study of blood T cell repertoires in COVID-19. Some clones are missing from TCRdb's copy, which holds only in-frame ones; the method was immunoSEQ multiplex PCR. This sample has fewer than 200,000 clones; more than 80% occur once, and the top ten carry about 12%. Material for sequencing was PBMCs or T cells enriched from blood (not recorded which). The TCR was taken from a middle-aged man who had recovered from COVID-19.

The CDR3 nucleotides are TGTGCCAGCAGCTTATGGCAGGGCTCTGGAAACACCATATATTTT. Its translation: CASSLWQGSGNTIYF. The chain recombines TRBV5-5 with TRBJ1-3; maybe TRBD1 (5 bases). Germline CDR1 and CDR2: SGHKS and YYEKEE (reference sequence). The CDR3 extends over 15 amino acids. V dropped 2 bases and J dropped 0 bases, with 9 bases sitting between them.